Listed below are T cell receptor beta chains from one sample, sequenced in a study of blood T cell repertoires in COVID-19. The method was immunoSEQ multiplex PCR; TCRdb's version includes in-frame clones alone and lacks a portion of them. This sample has about 140,000 clones, with approximately 80% found just once. Material for sequencing was PBMCs or T cells enriched from blood (not recorded which). The receptor set was obtained from a woman younger than 30 who had been exposed to COVID-19. Each CDR3 is given with its conserved first and last residue. The order of the fields is D gene, clone size, J gene, V gene, CDR3 DNA, CDR3 protein. A D gene is named only where the DNA matches it firmly. Not all rows give a size; the values are once, few, many and, for expanded clones, a class.

TRBD1 NA TRBJ2-1 TRBV7-3 TGTGCCAGCAGCGCCCACAGGGGGGAATACAATGAGCAGTTCTTC CASSAHRGEYNEQFF
NA NA TRBJ1-1 TRBV7-2 TGTGCCAGCAGCTTAGGAAGCCTGAACACTGAAGCTTTCTTT CASSLGSLNTEAFF
NA few TRBJ2-2 TRBV11-3 TGTGCCAGCAGCTTAGATCAAGGAGGGACCGCGAACACCGGGGAGCTGTTTTTT CASSLDQGGTANTGELFF
NA few TRBJ2-1 TRBV6-5 TGTGCCAGCAGTTCCCGGACAGTTCGGAATGAGCAGTTCTTC CASSSRTVRNEQFF
NA NA TRBJ1-2 TRBV14 TGTGCCAGCAGCCAAGATCTGGGGACTCCTGGGGGCTACACCTTC CASSQDLGTPGGYTF
TRBD1 NA TRBJ2-7 TRBV7-9 TGTGCCAGCAGCCCTCCTCCTGACAGGGTTCGCGAGCAGTACTTC CASSPPPDRVREQYF
TRBD1 NA TRBJ2-7 TRBV9 TGTGCCAGCAGCGCCGGGACAGGGCAAACCTACGAGCAGTACTTC CASSAGTGQTYEQYF
TRBD1 NA TRBJ1-1 TRBV28 TGTGCCAGCAGCCGGGACAGGGGTCACACGTTT CASSRDRGHTF
NA once TRBJ2-2 TRBV11-2 TGTGCCAGCAGTACCGGGGTCCGAGGCGGGGAGCTGTTTTTT CASSTGVRGGELFF
NA NA TRBJ2-1 TRBV14 TGTGCCAGCAGCCAAGACGTGTACAATGAGCAGTTCTTC CASSQDVYNEQFF
NA NA TRBJ1-1 TRBV7-9 TGTGCCAGCAGCCGACAGGTAAACACTGAAGCTTTCTTT CASSRQVNTEAFF
NA NA TRBJ2-4 TRBV19 TGTGCCAGTACCACAGAAGGGGGAGGGAACATTCAGTACTTC CASTTEGGGNIQYF
NA NA TRBJ2-3 TRBV6-4 TGTGCCAGCAGTGGAACAGGGAGTTCGGATACGCAGTATTTT CASSGTGSSDTQYF
TRBD1 NA TRBJ2-7 TRBV24-1 TGTGCCACCAGTGAACGGACAGGGCCCCCCTACGAGCAGTACTTC CATSERTGPPYEQYF
NA NA TRBJ2-2 TRBV10-3 TGTGCCATCAGTGACGGTGGAGACACCGGGGAGCTGTTTTTT CAISDGGDTGELFF
TRBD1 NA TRBJ1-5 TRBV29-1 TGCAGCGTCGCTGAACAGGGGCGCAATCAGCCCCAGCATTTT CSVAEQGRNQPQHF
NA once TRBJ2-2 TRBV15 TGTGCCACCAGCAGCCGCACCGGGGAGCTGTTTTTT CATSSRTGELFF
TRBD1 NA TRBJ1-2 TRBV24-1 TGTGCCACCAGTGATCGACAGGGCTATGGCTACACCTTC CATSDRQGYGYTF
NA NA TRBJ1-1 TRBV7-9 TGTGCCAGCAGCTTTTTCGGGGGGGCCACTGAAGCTTTCTTT CASSFFGGATEAFF
NA NA TRBJ1-2 TRBV24-1 TGTGCCACCAGTGATCCGAACGAGGGCAGGAGCTACACCTTC CATSDPNEGRSYTF
NA NA TRBJ2-7 TRBV7-9 TGTGCCAGCAGCTCGACAACAGCCTACTACGAGCAGTACTTC CASSSTTAYYEQYF
NA NA TRBJ1-2 TRBV18 TGTGCCAGCCGCTTGAGGGATCGGAATGGCTACACCTTC CASRLRDRNGYTF
NA NA TRBJ2-7 TRBV20-1 TGCAGTGCCACCACTAGCTACGAGCAGTACTTC CSATTSYEQYF
NA NA TRBJ2-7 TRBV6-5 TGTGCCAGCAGGAACGGCCCTTTGGCAGGGAACGAGCAGTACTTC CASRNGPLAGNEQYF
TRBD1 NA TRBJ2-7 TRBV19 TGTGCCAGTAGTATGGGTCCCGGGACAGGGTTTTTCGAGCAGTACTTC CASSMGPGTGFFEQYF
NA NA TRBJ1-1 TRBV28 TGTGCCAGCAGTTTGGGAGGGGGGCAAACTGAAGCTTTCTTT CASSLGGGQTEAFF
TRBD1 NA TRBJ2-7 TRBV11-1 TGTGCCAGCAGCCGGGGACAGGGGAGCGAGCAGTACTTC CASSRGQGSEQYF
TRBD1 NA TRBJ1-2 TRBV4-1 TGCGCCAGCAGCCAAGGACAGGGAAAATTCTATGGCTACACCTTC CASSQGQGKFYGYTF
NA NA TRBJ1-1 TRBV27 TGTGCCAGCCTCTCACCGCAAAGGGGCTTGCCTGAAGCTTTCTTT CASLSPQRGLPEAFF
NA NA TRBJ2-7 TRBV5-5 TGTGCCAGCAGCTTGGTTTGGCAGGGATCCTCCGAGCAGTACTTC CASSLVWQGSSEQYF
TRBD2 NA TRBJ2-3 TRBV3-1/TRBV3-2 TGTGCCAGCAGCCAAGATAGGCTAGCGGGCACAGATACGCAGTATTTT CASSQDRLAGTDTQYF
TRBD2 NA TRBJ2-2 TRBV11-2 TGTGCCAGCAGCTTGGTGGGAGGGGCGTCCGGGGAGCTGTTTTTT CASSLVGGASGELFF
NA NA TRBJ1-6 TRBV30 TGTGCCTGGAGGACGGGAAATAATTCACCCCTCCACTTT CAWRTGNNSPLHF
NA NA TRBJ2-7 TRBV7-8 TGTGCCAGCAGCACACAAGGGTCGACAGACCAGATTTACGAGCAGTACTTC CASSTQGSTDQIYEQYF
NA few TRBJ2-7 TRBV3-1/TRBV3-2 TGTGCCAGCAGCCCCATAGGGGCGGGAATACCCTACGAGCAGTACTTC CASSPIGAGIPYEQYF
TRBD2 NA TRBJ2-7 TRBV29-1 TGCAGCGTTGAAGGACTAGCGGGAGTTAGCGACGAGCAGTACTTC CSVEGLAGVSDEQYF
TRBD1 NA TRBJ1-5 TRBV6-6 TGTGCCAGCAGTTACCAGGGGGCGCGCAATCAGCCCCAGCATTTT CASSYQGARNQPQHF
NA NA TRBJ2-7 TRBV5-6 TGTGCCAGCAGCCTACAGGGTACTTACGAGCAGTACTTC CASSLQGTYEQYF
NA NA TRBJ1-1 TRBV3-1/TRBV3-2 TGTGCCAGCAGCGCGACAGGGAACACTGAAGCTTTCTTT CASSATGNTEAFF
TRBD1 NA TRBJ1-2 TRBV23-1 TGCGCCGGTATAACAGGGGCGGCCGACTATGGCTACACCTTC CAGITGAADYGYTF
TRBD1 NA TRBJ1-1 TRBV18 TGTGCCAGCTCACCGCGGGGACAGGGGGCTAGTGAAGCTTTCTTT CASSPRGQGASEAFF
TRBD1 NA TRBJ2-5 TRBV11-2 TGTGCCAGCAGCGGGACAGGGATTGCGGAGACCCAGTACTTC CASSGTGIAETQYF
NA NA TRBJ2-1 TRBV7-9 TGTGCCAGCAGCCCCTCGAGTCTGTTCTTC CASSPSSLFF
TRBD1 NA TRBJ1-5 TRBV4-1 TGCGCCAGCAGCCCCAGGCTCGACCTGAGACAGGGTGGCCAAAGCAATCAGCCCCAGCATTTT CASSPRLDLRQGGQSNQPQHF
NA NA TRBJ1-2 TRBV11-2 TGTGCCAGCAGCTTAGTTTCAGGGGCCTATGGCTACACCTTC CASSLVSGAYGYTF
TRBD1 NA TRBJ2-5 TRBV7-9 TGTGCCAGCAGCCGACATAGGACAGGGACCTCGCGGGAGACCCAGTACTTC CASSRHRTGTSRETQYF
NA NA TRBJ2-7 TRBV27 TGTGCCAGCAGTCTTCGTCCCCCCTCCTACGAGCAGTACTTC CASSLRPPSYEQYF
TRBD1 once TRBJ1-2 TRBV4-2 TGTGCCAGCAGCCACACAGGGGGCACCTATGGCTACACCTTC CASSHTGGTYGYTF
NA few TRBJ2-3 TRBV27 TGTGCCAGCAGAATAGCGGTCACAGATACGCAGTATTTT CASRIAVTDTQYF
TRBD1 NA TRBJ1-2 TRBV28 TGTGCCACCTCAGACAGGGGTTTTAATGGCTACACCTTC CATSDRGFNGYTF
NA NA TRBJ1-5 TRBV19 TGTGCCAGTAGTATAGGAGGGTTGGAACAGCCCCAGCATTTT CASSIGGLEQPQHF
NA NA TRBJ1-3 TRBV7-2 TGTGCCAGCAGCTTCAAGGGGGGAAACACCATATATTTT CASSFKGGNTIYF
NA NA TRBJ1-2 TRBV2 TGTGCCAGCAGTGAAAGTCAGGCTTCTAACTATGGCTACACCTTC CASSESQASNYGYTF
TRBD2 NA TRBJ2-1 TRBV5-5 TGTGCCAGCAGCTTGTTAAATTTGGGACTATCCTATGAGCAGTTCTTC CASSLLNLGLSYEQFF
TRBD1 once TRBJ2-7 TRBV18 TGTGCCAGCTCACTGAATCGACTCGACAGGGTAGAGTACTTC CASSLNRLDRVEYF